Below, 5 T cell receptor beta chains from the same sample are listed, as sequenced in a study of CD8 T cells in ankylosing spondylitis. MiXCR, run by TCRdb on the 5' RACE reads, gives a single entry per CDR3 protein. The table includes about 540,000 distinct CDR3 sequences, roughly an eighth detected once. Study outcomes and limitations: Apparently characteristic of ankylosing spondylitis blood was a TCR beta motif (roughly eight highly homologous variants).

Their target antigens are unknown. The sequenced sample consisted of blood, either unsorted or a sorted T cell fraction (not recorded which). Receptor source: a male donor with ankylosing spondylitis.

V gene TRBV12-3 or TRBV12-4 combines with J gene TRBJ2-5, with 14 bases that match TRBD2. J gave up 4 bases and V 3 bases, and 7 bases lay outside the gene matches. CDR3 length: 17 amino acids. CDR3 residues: CASSFGLAGGLGETQYF. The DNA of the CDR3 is TGTGCCAGCAGTTTTGGACTAGCGGGAGGATTGGGAGAGACCCAGTACTTC.

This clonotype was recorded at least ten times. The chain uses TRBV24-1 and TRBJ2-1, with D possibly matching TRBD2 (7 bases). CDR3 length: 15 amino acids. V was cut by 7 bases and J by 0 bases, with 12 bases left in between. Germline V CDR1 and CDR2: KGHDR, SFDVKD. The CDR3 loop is CATSPRGASYNEQFF. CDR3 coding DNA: TGTGCCACCAGCCCCCGGGGGGCCTCCTACAATGAGCAGTTCTTC.

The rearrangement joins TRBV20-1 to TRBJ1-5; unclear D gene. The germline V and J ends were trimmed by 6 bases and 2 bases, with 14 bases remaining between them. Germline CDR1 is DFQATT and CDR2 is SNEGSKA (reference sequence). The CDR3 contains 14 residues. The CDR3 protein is CSAVRAGGNQPQHF. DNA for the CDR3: TGCAGTGCGGTCCGGGCCGGCGGCAATCAGCCCCAGCATTTT.

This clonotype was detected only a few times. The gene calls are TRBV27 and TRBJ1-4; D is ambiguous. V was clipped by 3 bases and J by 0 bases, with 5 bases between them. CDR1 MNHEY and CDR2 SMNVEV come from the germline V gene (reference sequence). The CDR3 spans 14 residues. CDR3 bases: TGTGCCAGCAGTTTTTATGCAACTAATGAAAAACTGTTTTTT. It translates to CASSFYATNEKLFF.

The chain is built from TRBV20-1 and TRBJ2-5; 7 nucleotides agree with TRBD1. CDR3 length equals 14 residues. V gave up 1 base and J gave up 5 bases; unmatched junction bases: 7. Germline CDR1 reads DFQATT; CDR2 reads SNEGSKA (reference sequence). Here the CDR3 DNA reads TGCAGTGCTAGAGGAGGGGGCGGTTCGGAGACCCAGTACTTC. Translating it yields CSARGGGGSETQYF.